These T cell receptor beta chains were read from a single sample in a study of blood T cell repertoires in COVID-19. TCRdb's copy holds only in-frame clones and misses some; the assay was immunoSEQ multiplex PCR. The profile covers roughly 100,000 clones, with 90% to 95% appearing a single time and 5% to 6.5% taken by the ten largest. Sequencing used peripheral blood. The source of these receptors is a human donor in a cohort sampled during active COVID-19. The CDR3 runs from the conserved cysteine through the conserved F or W. Fields, in order: D gene, J gene, clone size, V gene, CDR3 DNA, CDR3 protein. D genes are given only for firm matches. Not every row has a clone size; where given, it reads once, few, many or a size class.

>-|TRBJ2-1|-|TRBV6-5
TGTGCCAGCAGTCACGGGACACTCTACAATGAGCAGTTCTTC
CASSHGTLYNEQFF
>TRBD2|TRBJ2-3|-|TRBV7-3
TGTGCCAGCAGCCCAGGACTAGCGGTGGGCCCGGATACGCAGTATTTT
CASSPGLAVGPDTQYF
>-|TRBJ1-2|once|TRBV5-3
TGTGCCAGAAGCGCACAGGTTAACTATGGCTACACCTTC
CARSAQVNYGYTF
>TRBD2|TRBJ2-7|-|TRBV27
TGTGCCAGCACTATAGCGGGAGGGCCTGGCTCCTACGAGCAGTACTTC
CASTIAGGPGSYEQYF
>-|TRBJ2-7|-|TRBV7-2
TGTGCCGGCAGCTCTCGGACTAAATACGAGCAGTACTTC
CAGSSRTKYEQYF
>-|TRBJ1-3|-|TRBV5-4
TGTGCCAGCAGCGAAGGGGTGCCAGGAAACACCATATATTTT
CASSEGVPGNTIYF
>-|TRBJ2-7|-|TRBV10-3
TGTGCCATCAGTGGCACGAATAACAGGGTTAGCGAGCAGTACTTC
CAISGTNNRVSEQYF
>-|TRBJ2-2|-|TRBV5-1
TGCGCCAGCAGCGCGGACAGGGGGCGCGTTACTAGCGGGAGTTTATCCGGGGAGCTGTTTTTT
CASSADRGRVTSGSLSGELFF
>-|TRBJ1-2|medium-sized|TRBV7-9
TGTGCCAGCAGCGACCGGACTGTGTATGGCTACACCTTC
CASSDRTVYGYTF
>-|TRBJ2-1|-|TRBV21-1
TGTGCCAGCAGCAAAGGTCCGGGACAGGGAGTTGAGCAGTTCTTC
CASSKGPGQGVEQFF
>TRBD2|TRBJ2-5|-|TRBV4-2
TGTGCCAGCAGCCAAGATTTTAGCGGGGGGGCAGAGACCCAGTACTTC
CASSQDFSGGAETQYF
>-|TRBJ2-2|-|TRBV19
TGTGCCAGTAGTACGGGACAATACACCGGGGAGCTGTTTTTT
CASSTGQYTGELFF
>-|TRBJ2-1|-|TRBV12-5
TGTGCTAGTGGTTTTTCTAGCCACAATGAGCAGTTCTTC
CASGFSSHNEQFF
>TRBD1|TRBJ1-2|-|TRBV29-1
TGCAGCGTTGGGACAGGGAAAATCTATGGCTACACCTTC
CSVGTGKIYGYTF
>TRBD2|TRBJ2-7|-|TRBV4-1
TGCGCCAGCAGCCAACCCCTAGCGGGGGTCTACGAGCAGTACTTC
CASSQPLAGVYEQYF
>-|TRBJ2-7|-|TRBV6-6
TGTGCCAGCAGAGCTGGCAGGGGGGCCGAGCAGTACTTC
CASRAGRGAEQYF